This T cell receptor beta chain was observed in a study of T cell responses to AZD1222 COVID-19 vaccine. Profiled with immunoSEQ multiplex PCR; TCRdb holds only in-frame clones, not every one. The sample consists of about 50,000 clones, roughly three quarters of them appearing once. The study pooled second doses at about 4 or about 12 weeks. V shed 0 bases and J 0 bases; nucleotides not matched to a gene: 4. The CDR3 has 16 residues. CDR1 is SGHRS, CDR2 YFSETQ, per germline. The sample here was peripheral blood, taken 28 days after the second AZD1222 dose. This sequence was found in an adult who received the AZD1222 COVID-19 vaccine. The genes are TRBV5-1 and TRBJ1-1; TRBD1 agrees at 8 bases. DNA of the CDR3: TGCGCCAGCAGCTTGGCAGGGACAGGCATGAACACTGAAGCTTTCTTT. This sequence encodes CASSLAGTGMNTEAFF. Complete variable domain (other parts from reference TRBV5-1 and TRBJ1-1): KAGVTQTPRYLIKTRGQQVTLSCSPISGHRSVSWYQQTPGQGLQFLFEYFSETQRNKGNFPGRFSGRQFSNSRSEMNVSTLELGDSALYLCASSLAGTGMNTEAFFGQGTRLTVV.